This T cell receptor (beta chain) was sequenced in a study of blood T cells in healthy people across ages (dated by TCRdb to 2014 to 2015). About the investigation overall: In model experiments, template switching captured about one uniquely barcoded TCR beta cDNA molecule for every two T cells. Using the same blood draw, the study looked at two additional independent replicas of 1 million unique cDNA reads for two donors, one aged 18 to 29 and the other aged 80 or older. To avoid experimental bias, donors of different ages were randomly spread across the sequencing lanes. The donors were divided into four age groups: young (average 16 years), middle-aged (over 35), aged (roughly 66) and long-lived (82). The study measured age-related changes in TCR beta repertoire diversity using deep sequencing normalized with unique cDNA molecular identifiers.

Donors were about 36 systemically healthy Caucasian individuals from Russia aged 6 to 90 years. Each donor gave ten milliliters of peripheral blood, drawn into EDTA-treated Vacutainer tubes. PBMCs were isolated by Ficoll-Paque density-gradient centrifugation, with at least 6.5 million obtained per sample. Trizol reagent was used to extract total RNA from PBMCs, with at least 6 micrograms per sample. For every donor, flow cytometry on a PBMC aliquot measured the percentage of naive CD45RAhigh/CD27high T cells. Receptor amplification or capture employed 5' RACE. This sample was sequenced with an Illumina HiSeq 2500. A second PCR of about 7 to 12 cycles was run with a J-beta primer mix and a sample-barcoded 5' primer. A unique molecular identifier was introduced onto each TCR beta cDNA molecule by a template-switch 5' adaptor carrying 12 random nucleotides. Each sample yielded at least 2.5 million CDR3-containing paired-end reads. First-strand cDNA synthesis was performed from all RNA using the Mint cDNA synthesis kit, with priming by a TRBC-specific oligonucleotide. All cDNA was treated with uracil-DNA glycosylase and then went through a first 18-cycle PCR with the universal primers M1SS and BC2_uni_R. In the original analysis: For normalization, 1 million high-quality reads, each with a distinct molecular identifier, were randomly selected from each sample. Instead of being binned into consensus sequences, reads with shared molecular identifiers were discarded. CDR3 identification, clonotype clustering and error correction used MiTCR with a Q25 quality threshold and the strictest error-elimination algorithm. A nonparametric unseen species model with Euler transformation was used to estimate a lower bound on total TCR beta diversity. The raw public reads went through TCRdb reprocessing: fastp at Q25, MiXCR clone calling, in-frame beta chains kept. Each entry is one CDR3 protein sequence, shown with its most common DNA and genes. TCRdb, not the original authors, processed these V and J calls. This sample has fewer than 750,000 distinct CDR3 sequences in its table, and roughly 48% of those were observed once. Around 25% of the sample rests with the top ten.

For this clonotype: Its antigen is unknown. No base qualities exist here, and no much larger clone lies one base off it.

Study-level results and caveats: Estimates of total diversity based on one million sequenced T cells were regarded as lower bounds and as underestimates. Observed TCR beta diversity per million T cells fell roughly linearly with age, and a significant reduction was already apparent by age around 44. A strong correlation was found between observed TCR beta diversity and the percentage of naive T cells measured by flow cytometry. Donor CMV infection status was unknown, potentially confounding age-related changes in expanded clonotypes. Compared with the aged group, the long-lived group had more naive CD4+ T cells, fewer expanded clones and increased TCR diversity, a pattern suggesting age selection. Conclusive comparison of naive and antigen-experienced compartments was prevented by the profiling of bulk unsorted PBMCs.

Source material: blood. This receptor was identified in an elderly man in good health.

The DNA sequence is TGCGCCAGCAGCCGACGGACAGGGAGCACCGGGGAGCTGTTTTTT. Translated, it reads CASSRRTGSTGELFF. The chain is assembled from TRBV4-3 and TRBJ2-2, and TRBD1 aligns with 8 junction nucleotides. The germline V end is reduced by 4 bases and the J end by 4 bases; junction bases left unmatched: 5. Measured from the cysteine to the phenylalanine, the CDR3 is 15 residues long. Only the CDR3 portion is preserved as DNA: 45 bases, with reading frame beginning at the first base. As encoded in the germline V gene, CDR1 is LGHNA while CDR2 is YSLEER.